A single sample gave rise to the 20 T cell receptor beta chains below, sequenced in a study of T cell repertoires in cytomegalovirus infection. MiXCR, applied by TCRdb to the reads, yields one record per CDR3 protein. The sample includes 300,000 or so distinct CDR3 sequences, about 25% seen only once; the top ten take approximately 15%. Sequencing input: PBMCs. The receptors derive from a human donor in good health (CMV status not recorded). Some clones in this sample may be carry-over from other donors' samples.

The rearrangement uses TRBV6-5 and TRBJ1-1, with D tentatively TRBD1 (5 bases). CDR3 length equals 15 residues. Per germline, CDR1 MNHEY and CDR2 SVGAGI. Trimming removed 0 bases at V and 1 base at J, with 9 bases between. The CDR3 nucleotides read TGTGCCAGCAGTTACTCGTGGACATGGAACACTGAAGCTTTCTTT. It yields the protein CASSYSWTWNTEAFF.

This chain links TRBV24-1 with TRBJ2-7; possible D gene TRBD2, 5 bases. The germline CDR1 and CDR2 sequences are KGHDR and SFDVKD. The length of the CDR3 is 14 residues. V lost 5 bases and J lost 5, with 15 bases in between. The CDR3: CATSAPGRQHEQYF. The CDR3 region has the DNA TGTGCCACCAGTGCCCCGGGAAGGCAACACGAGCAGTACTTC.

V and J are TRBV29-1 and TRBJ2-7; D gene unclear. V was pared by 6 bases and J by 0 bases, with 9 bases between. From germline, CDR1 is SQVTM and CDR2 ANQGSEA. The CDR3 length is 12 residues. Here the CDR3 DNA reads TGCAGCGTAGACTTGGACTCCTACGAGCAGTACTTC. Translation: CSVDLDSYEQYF.

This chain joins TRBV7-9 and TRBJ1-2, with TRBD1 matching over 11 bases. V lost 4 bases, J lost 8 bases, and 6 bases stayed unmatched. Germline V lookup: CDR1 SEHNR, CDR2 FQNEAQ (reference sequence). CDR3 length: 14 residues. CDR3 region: CASSSGTGGIGYTF. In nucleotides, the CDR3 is TGTGCCAGCAGCTCCGGGACAGGGGGGATCGGCTACACCTTC.

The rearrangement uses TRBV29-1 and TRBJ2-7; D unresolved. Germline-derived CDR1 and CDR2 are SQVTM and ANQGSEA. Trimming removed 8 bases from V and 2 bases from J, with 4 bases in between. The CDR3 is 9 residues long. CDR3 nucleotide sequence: TGCAGCTTCCCCTACGAGCAGTACGTC. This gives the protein CSFPYEQYV.

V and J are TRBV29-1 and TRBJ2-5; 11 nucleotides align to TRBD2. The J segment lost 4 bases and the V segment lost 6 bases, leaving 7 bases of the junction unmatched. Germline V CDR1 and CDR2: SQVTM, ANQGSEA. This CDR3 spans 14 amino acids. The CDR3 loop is CSVSLAGVAETQYF. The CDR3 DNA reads TGCAGCGTCTCACTAGCGGGAGTGGCAGAGACCCAGTACTTC. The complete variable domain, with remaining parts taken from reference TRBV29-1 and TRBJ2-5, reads SAVISQKPSRDICQRGTSLTIQCQVDSQVTMMFWYRQQPGQSLTLIATANQGSEATYESGFVIDKFPISRPNLTFSTLTVSNMSPEDSSIYLCSVSLAGVAETQYFGPGTRLLVL.

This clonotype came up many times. CDR3 DNA: TGTGCCAGCAGCCCGCCGTTGGCCTACGAGCAGTACTTC. Protein product: CASSPPLAYEQYF. The chain combines TRBV7-2 with TRBJ2-7; the D is unclear. The germline V gene has CDR1 SGHTA and CDR2 FQGNSA. V was trimmed by 5 bases and J by 2 bases, leaving 10 bases between them. This CDR3 comprises 13 residues.

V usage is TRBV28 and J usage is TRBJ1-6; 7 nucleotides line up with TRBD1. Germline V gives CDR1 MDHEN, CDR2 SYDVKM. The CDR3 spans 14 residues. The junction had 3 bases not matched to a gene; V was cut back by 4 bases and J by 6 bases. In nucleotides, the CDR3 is TGTGCCAGCAGTTGGACAGGACCTAATTCACCCCTCCACTTT. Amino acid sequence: CASSWTGPNSPLHF.

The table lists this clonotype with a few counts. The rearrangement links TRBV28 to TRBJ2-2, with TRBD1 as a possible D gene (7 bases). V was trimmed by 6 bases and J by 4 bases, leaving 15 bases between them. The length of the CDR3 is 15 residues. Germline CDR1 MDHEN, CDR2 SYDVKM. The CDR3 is CASSTDREATGELFF. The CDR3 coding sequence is TGTGCCAGCAGCACCGACAGGGAGGCCACCGGGGAGCTGTTTTTT.

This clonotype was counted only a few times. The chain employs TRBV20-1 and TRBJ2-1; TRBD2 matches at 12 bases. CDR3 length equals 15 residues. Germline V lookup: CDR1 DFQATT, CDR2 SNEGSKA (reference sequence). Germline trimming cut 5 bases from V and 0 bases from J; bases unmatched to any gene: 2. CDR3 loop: CSAWTSGDSYNEQFF. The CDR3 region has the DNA TGCAGTGCTTGGACTAGCGGGGACTCCTACAATGAGCAGTTCTTC.

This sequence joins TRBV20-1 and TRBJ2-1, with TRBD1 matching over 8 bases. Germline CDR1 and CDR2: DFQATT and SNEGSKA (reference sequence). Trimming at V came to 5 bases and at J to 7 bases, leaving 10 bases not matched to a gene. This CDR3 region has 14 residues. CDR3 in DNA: TGCAGTGCTTCCTGGACAGGGCAGTGGAATGAGCAGTTCTTC. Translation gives CSASWTGQWNEQFF.

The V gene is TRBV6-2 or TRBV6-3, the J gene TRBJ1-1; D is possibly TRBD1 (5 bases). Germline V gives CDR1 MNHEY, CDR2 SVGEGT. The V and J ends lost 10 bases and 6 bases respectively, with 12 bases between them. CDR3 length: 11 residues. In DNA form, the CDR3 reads TGTGCCACCCGGGGGTCACCTGAAGCTTTCTTT. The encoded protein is CATRGSPEAFF.

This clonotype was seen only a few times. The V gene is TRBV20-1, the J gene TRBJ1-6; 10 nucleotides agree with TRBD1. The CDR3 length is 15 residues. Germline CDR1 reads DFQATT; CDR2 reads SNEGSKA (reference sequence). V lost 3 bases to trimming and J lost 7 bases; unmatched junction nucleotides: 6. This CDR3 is CSARGTGVRNSPLHF. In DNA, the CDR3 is TGCAGTGCTAGGGGGACAGGGGTTCGGAATTCACCCCTCCACTTT.

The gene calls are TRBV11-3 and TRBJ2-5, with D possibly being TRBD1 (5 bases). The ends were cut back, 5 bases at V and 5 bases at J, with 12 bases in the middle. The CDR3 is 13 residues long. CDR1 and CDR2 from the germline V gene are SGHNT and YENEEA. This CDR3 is CASSTLAGETQYF. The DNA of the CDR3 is TGTGCCAGCAGCACCTTAGCAGGGGAGACCCAGTACTTC.

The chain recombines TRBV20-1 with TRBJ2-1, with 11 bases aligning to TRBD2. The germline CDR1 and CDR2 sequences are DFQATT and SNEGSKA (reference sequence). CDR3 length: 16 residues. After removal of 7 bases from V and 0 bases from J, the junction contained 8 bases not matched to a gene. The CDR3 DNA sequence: TGCAGTGTTCTTACGGGACTAGCGGCCTCCTACAATGAGCAGTTCTTC. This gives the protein CSVLTGLAASYNEQFF.

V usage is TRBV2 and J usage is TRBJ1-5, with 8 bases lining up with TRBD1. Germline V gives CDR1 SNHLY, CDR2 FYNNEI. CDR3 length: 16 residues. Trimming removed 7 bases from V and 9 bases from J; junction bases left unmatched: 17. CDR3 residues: CASMARMAGGGRPQHF. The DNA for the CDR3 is TGTGCCAGCATGGCAAGGATGGCAGGGGGCGGGAGGCCCCAGCATTTT.

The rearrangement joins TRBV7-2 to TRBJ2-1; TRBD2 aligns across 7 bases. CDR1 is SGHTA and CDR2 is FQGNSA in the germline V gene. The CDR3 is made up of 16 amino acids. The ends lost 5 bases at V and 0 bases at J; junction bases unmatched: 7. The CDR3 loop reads CASSPTRTSSYNEQFF. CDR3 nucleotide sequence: TGTGCCAGCAGCCCTACCCGGACTAGCTCCTACAATGAGCAGTTCTTC. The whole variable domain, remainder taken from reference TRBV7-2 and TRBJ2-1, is GAGVSQSPSNKVTEKGKDVELRCDPISGHTALYWYRQSLGQGLEFLIYFQGNSAPDKSGLPSDRFSAERTGGSVSTLTIQRTQQEDSAVYLCASSPTRTSSYNEQFFGPGTRLTVL.

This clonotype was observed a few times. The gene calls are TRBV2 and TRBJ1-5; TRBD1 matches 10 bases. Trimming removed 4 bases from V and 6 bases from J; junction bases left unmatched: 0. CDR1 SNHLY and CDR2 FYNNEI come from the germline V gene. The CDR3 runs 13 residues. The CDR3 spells CASSGDRGQPQHF. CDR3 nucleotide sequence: TGTGCCAGCAGTGGGGACAGGGGTCAGCCCCAGCATTTT.

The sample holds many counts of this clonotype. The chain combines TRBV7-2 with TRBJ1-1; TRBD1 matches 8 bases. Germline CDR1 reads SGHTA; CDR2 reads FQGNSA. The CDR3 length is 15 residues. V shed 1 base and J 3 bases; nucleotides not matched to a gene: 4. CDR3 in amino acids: CASSLGQGWDTEAFF. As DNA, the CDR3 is TGTGCCAGCAGCTTAGGACAGGGGTGGGACACTGAAGCTTTCTTT.

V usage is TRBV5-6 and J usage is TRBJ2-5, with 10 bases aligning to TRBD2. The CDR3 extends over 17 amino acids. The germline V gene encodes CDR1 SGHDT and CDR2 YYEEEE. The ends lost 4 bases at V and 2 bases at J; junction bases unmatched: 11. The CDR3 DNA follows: TGTGCCAGCAGCCCCCGTAGGACTAGCGGAGGTCAAGAGACCCAGTACTTC. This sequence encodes CASSPRRTSGGQETQYF.